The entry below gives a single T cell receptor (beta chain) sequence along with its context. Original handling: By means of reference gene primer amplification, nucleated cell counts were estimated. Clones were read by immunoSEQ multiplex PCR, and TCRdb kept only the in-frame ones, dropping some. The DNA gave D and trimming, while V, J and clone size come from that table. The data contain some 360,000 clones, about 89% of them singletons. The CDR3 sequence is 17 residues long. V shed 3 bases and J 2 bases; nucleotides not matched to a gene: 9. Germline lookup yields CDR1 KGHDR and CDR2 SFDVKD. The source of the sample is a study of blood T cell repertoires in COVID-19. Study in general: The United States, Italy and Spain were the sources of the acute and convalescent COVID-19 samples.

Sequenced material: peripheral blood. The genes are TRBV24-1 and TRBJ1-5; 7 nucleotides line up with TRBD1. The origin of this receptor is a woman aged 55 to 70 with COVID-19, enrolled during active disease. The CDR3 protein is CATSDRQGCKGNQPQHF. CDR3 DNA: TGTGCCACCAGTGATAGACAGGGATGTAAGGGCAATCAGCCCCAGCATTTT.